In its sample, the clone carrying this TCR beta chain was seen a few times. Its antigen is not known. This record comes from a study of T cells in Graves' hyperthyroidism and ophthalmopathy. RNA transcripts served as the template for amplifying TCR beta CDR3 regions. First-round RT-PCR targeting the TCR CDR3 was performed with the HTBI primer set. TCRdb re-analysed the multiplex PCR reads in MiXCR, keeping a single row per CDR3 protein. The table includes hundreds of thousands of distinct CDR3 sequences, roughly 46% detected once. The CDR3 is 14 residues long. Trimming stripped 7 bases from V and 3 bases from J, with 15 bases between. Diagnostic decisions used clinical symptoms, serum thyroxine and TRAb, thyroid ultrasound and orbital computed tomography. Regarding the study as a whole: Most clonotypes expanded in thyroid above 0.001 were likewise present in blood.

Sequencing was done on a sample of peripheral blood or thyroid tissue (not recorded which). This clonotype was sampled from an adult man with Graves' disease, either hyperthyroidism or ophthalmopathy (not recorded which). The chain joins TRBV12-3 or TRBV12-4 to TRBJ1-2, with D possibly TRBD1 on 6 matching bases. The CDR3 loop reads CASTRSGGHYGYTF. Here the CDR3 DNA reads TGTGCCAGCACCCGCTCGGGGGGCCACTATGGCTACACCTTC.